This TCR beta chain was profiled in a study of vaccination effects on CD4 cells after COVID-19. Overall study: Post-vaccine sample collection fell at a median of 72 days after the second dose.

Prior to sequencing, the ViraFEST assay stimulated PBMC with viral peptide pools, which expanded the antigen-specific CD4+ T cells. Upon completion of 10 to 11 days in culture, CD4+ T cells were isolated. Two doses of BNT162b2 or mRNA-1273 vaccine were administered to participants. The healthy vaccine recipients, who had no prior SARS-CoV-2 infection, showed negative nucleocapsid antibodies. A remark on this clone: Antigen specificity is unknown.

There are 17 residues in the CDR3. CDR1 and CDR2 (germline): MNHNY, SVGAGI (reference sequence). The trim removed 5 bases at V and 6 bases at J, leaving 14 bases unmatched. Some clones are missing from TCRdb's copy, which holds only in-frame ones; the method was immunoSEQ multiplex PCR. The repertoire holds under 35,000 clones, with less than 80% as singletons. Study results and limitations: In healthy vaccinees, only 1 of 255 vaccine-induced clones cross-reacted with common cold coronaviruses. Clones from infection and from vaccination both contracted markedly late after vaccination.

The clonotype was recovered from a human donor who received a COVID-19 vaccine. The rearrangement links TRBV6-6 to TRBJ1-5; 9 bases are shared with TRBD1. The sample in question was CD4+ T cells from PBMCs cultured with SARS-CoV-2 spike peptides, obtained after COVID-19 vaccination. CDR3 sequence (DNA): TGTGCCAGCAGTCGCTCGGGACAGGGCGTTGTTGTTCAGCCCCAGCATTTT. This translates into CASSRSGQGVVVQPQHF.